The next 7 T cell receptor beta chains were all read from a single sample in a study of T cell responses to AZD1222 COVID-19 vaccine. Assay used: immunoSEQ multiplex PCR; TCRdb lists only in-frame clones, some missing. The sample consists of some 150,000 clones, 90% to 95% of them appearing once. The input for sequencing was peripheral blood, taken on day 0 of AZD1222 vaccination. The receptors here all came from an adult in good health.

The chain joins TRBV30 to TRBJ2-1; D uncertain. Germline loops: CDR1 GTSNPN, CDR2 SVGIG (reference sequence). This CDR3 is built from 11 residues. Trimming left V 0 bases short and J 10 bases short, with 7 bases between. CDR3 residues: CAWSVTPEQFF. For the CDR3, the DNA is TGTGCCTGGAGTGTAACCCCGGAGCAGTTCTTC. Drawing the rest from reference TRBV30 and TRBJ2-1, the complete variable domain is SQTIHQWPATLVQPVGSPLSLECTVEGTSNPNLYWYRQAAGRGLQLLFYSVGIGQISSEVPQNLSASRPQDRQFILSSKKLLLSDSGFYLCAWSVTPEQFFGPGTRLTVL.

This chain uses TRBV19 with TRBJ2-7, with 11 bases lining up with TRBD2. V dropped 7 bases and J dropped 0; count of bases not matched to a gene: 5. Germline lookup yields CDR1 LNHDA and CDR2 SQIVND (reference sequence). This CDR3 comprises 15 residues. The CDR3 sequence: CASNGLAGNSYEQYF. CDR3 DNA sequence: TGTGCCAGTAATGGACTAGCGGGCAACTCCTACGAGCAGTACTTC.

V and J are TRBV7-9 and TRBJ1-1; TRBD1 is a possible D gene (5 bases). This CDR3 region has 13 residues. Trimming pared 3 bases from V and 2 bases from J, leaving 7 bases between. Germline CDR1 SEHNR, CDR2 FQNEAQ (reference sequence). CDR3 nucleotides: TGTGCCAGCAGCTTCCAGGGTAACACTGAAGCTTTCTTT. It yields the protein CASSFQGNTEAFF.

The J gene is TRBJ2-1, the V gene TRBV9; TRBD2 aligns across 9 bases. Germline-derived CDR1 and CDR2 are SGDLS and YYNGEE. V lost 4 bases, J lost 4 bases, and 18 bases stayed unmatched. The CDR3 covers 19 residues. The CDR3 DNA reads TGTGCCAGCAGCCTCCCGGCGGGGGCGGGAGGGCCCACTTACAATGAGCAGTTCTTC. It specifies CASSLPAGAGGPTYNEQFF.

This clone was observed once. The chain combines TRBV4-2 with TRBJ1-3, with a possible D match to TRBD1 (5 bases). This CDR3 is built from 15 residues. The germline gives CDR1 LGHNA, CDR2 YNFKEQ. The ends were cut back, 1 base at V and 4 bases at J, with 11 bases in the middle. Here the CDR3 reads CASSQGGGSGNTIYF. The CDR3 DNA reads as TGTGCCAGCAGCCAAGGGGGGGGGTCCGGAAACACCATATATTTT.

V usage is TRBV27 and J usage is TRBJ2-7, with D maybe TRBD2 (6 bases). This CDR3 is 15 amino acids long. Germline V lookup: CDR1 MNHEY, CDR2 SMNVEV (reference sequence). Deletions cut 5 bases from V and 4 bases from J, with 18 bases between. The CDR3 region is CASSPSRGGGYEQYF. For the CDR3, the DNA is TGTGCCAGCAGTCCCTCCAGAGGTGGGGGGTACGAGCAGTACTTC.

CDR3 protein: CASSLQGDYGYTF. CDR3 DNA sequence: TGTGCCAGCAGCTTACAGGGAGACTATGGCTACACCTTC. The rearrangement links TRBV11-2 to TRBJ1-2; D is possibly TRBD1 (5 bases). Trimming took off 2 bases at V and 3 bases at J, with 7 bases between the two ends. CDR3 length: 13 amino acids. Germline V gives CDR1 SGHAT, CDR2 FQNNGV.